A selection of T cell receptor beta chains follows, all from one sample in a study of shared clonotypes between healthy human individuals. Here immunoSEQ multiplex PCR was the method, and the copy in TCRdb shows in-frame clones only, minus some. The profile shows approximately 2.4 million clones, almost 96% of them singletons. Sequenced: naive CD4+ T cells sorted from blood. These receptors all stem from a man younger than 30 in good health. The CDR3 runs from the conserved cysteine through the conserved F or W. D genes are given only for firm matches. Size tells how often a clone was seen (once, few, many) or the class of an expanded clone, and some rows leave it out.

cdr3_nt cdr3_aa d_call v_call clone_size j_call
TGTGCCAGCAGCTTTGGGGACAGGTTGTGGTCCTACGAGCAGTACTTC CASSFGDRLWSYEQYF TRBD1 TRBV7-2 NA TRBJ2-7
TGTGCCAGTGCCTCCGGGACTAGCGGCTACGAGCAGTACTTC CASASGTSGYEQYF TRBD2 TRBV19 NA TRBJ2-7
TGCAGCGTTCCCACCGTCGGGAGCACAGATACGCAGTATTTT CSVPTVGSTDTQYF NA TRBV29-1 once TRBJ2-3
TGCGCCAGCAGCCTCCCCTACAATGAGCAGTTCTTC CASSLPYNEQFF NA TRBV5-1 NA TRBJ2-1
TGTGCCAGCAGCTCCCCCGAAGCTGGAAACACCATATATTTT CASSSPEAGNTIYF NA TRBV7-8 NA TRBJ1-3
TGTGCCAGCAGTTACAACGCCGACTCCGATCAGCCCCAGCATTTT CASSYNADSDQPQHF NA TRBV6-5 NA TRBJ1-5
TGCAGCTCGAGGGGACTAGCGGGAGAGACCCAGTACTTC CSSRGLAGETQYF TRBD2 TRBV29-1 NA TRBJ2-5
TGCAGCGTTGGAAATAAGGGGACCACTGAAGCTTTCTTT CSVGNKGTTEAFF NA TRBV29-1 NA TRBJ1-1
TGTGCCAGCGGGGGAGGGCCGACGGTATCAACTAATGAAAAACTGTTTTTT CASGGGPTVSTNEKLFF NA TRBV2 NA TRBJ1-4
TGTGCCAGCAGCTCCGGACCCTCTGATACGCAGTATTTT CASSSGPSDTQYF NA TRBV7-2 once TRBJ2-3
TGTGCCAGCAGCCCCTATCGACTAGCGCAGGGACTATTGCAAGATACGCAGTATTTT CASSPYRLAQGLLQDTQYF TRBD2 TRBV13 NA TRBJ2-3
TGTGCCAGCAGCTTAGCGGCGGGGCCGAACAATGAGCAGTTCTTC CASSLAAGPNNEQFF NA TRBV7-2 NA TRBJ2-1
TGCGCCAGCAGCCAGGGTCTAGGAGGGATCGATCAGCCCCAGCATTTT CASSQGLGGIDQPQHF NA TRBV4-1 NA TRBJ1-5
TGTGCCAGTAGTTTACAGGGCGGAGGATATCAGCCCCAGCATTTT CASSLQGGGYQPQHF NA TRBV28 NA TRBJ1-5
TGTGCCAGCAGAAACGAGGGGTCAGATACGCAGTATTTT CASRNEGSDTQYF NA TRBV6-5 NA TRBJ2-3
TGTGCCAGCAGCTCCGGGACCAAGAACCAAGAGACCCAGTACTTC CASSSGTKNQETQYF NA TRBV11-2 NA TRBJ2-5
TGTGCCAGCAGCGCCCGACAGGGAGGGACGGACGAGCAGTACTTC CASSARQGGTDEQYF NA TRBV9 once TRBJ2-7
TGTGCCAGCAGCCGCCCCCCTTCGGCCGAGCAGTACTTC CASSRPPSAEQYF NA TRBV7-2 NA TRBJ2-7
TGTGCCAGCAGTTACTCTAGAAGAGCGGGGGACAATGAGCAGTTCTTC CASSYSRRAGDNEQFF TRBD2 TRBV6-5 NA TRBJ2-1
TGTGCCATCAGTGAGTCCACAGGGACAGTCCATTATTCTGGAAACACCATATATTTT CAISESTGTVHYSGNTIYF TRBD1 TRBV10-3 NA TRBJ1-3
TGTGCCAGCAGCGGGAGGGGGGAAGAGACCCAGTACTTC CASSGRGEETQYF NA TRBV5-4 NA TRBJ2-5
TGTGCCAGCAGCGAGACAGGGGTGCAGCCCCAGCATTTT CASSETGVQPQHF TRBD1 TRBV2 NA TRBJ1-5
TGTGCCAGCAGCGCCGGATGGGAGGGGCGCACTGAAGCTTTCTTT CASSAGWEGRTEAFF NA TRBV5-4 NA TRBJ1-1
TGTGCCATCAGTGAGTCCGTTATTGAGGGGGCAGGTGGCTACACCTTC CAISESVIEGAGGYTF TRBD1 TRBV10-3 NA TRBJ1-2
TGTGCCATCAGAGGACAGGGCTGGGAAACTGAAGCTTTCTTT CAIRGQGWETEAFF TRBD1 TRBV10-3 NA TRBJ1-1
TGTGCCGCCGGTGGGTTGGGCAGGGTGGCTTTCTTT CAAGGLGRVAFF NA TRBV5-4 NA TRBJ1-1
TGTGCCAGCAGTGCGAGGGGGGGCCAAACAGATACGCAGTATTTT CASSARGGQTDTQYF NA TRBV6-4 NA TRBJ2-3
TGTGCCAGCAGTTTTTCCCAGGGGAGGATCGGCAACTATGGCTACACCTTC CASSFSQGRIGNYGYTF NA TRBV11-2 NA TRBJ1-2
TGTGCCAGTAGTAGACTACAGGGGAGTGAGCAGTTCTTC CASSRLQGSEQFF TRBD1 TRBV19 NA TRBJ2-1
TGTGCCAGCAGACCTCTAGCGGGGGAGGCCTACGAGCAGTACTTC CASRPLAGEAYEQYF TRBD2 TRBV7-9 NA TRBJ2-7
TGTGCCAGCAGCTTATGGTTCGGAACAGCCCAAGAGACCCAGTACTTC CASSLWFGTAQETQYF NA TRBV7-9 NA TRBJ2-5
TGTGCCAGCAGCCCCCGGGGAGTCGGGAGGGCCGAGTACGAGCAGTACTTC CASSPRGVGRAEYEQYF TRBD2 TRBV11-2 NA TRBJ2-7
TGTGCCAGCAGCTTAGGAGCGCCCTCGCGGAATCAGCCCCAGCATTTT CASSLGAPSRNQPQHF NA TRBV7-2 NA TRBJ1-5
TGCGCCAGCAGCCAAGGGTGGTCTTCCGGGCGACACCCGAACACCGGGGAGCTGTTTTTT CASSQGWSSGRHPNTGELFF NA TRBV4-3 NA TRBJ2-2
TGTGCCAGCAGCTTAGAAATTAGGTCGGCAGGGAACGAGCAGTACTTC CASSLEIRSAGNEQYF NA TRBV7-8 NA TRBJ2-7
TGTGCCAGCAGCTTAGCACCGGCTAGCGGGGGTCCCTACGAGCAGTACTTC CASSLAPASGGPYEQYF TRBD2 TRBV7-8 NA TRBJ2-7
TGTGCCAGCAGCTTAGACGGCACTGAAGCTTTCTTT CASSLDGTEAFF NA TRBV11-3 NA TRBJ1-1
TGCGCCAGCAGCCATGGACAGGGGGGTAATAGCAATCAGCCCCAGCATTTT CASSHGQGGNSNQPQHF TRBD1 TRBV4-1 NA TRBJ1-5
TGCGCCAGCAGCACCTCACGTGAGACCCAGTACTTC CASSTSRETQYF NA TRBV5-1 NA TRBJ2-5
TGTGCCAGCTCACCACAAACAGGGCTCACCCTCCACTTT CASSPQTGLTLHF NA TRBV18 NA TRBJ1-6
TGCGCCAGCAGCGGTTCAGGGAGTATCTACAATGAGCAGTTCTTC CASSGSGSIYNEQFF NA TRBV5-1 NA TRBJ2-1
TGTGCCAGCAGCCCCGGGGGGGCCCGTAGGGGCTACACCTTC CASSPGGARRGYTF NA TRBV6-5 NA TRBJ1-2
TGTGCCAGCAGCCCTACTAGCGGGATGAGCACAGATACGCAGTATTTT CASSPTSGMSTDTQYF TRBD2 TRBV9 NA TRBJ2-3
TGTGCCAGCAATTCGAGAGGGAACACTGAAGCTTTCTTT CASNSRGNTEAFF NA TRBV27 NA TRBJ1-1
TGCGCCAGCAGCGACACAGGGTACACTGAAGCTTTCTTT CASSDTGYTEAFF NA TRBV5-1 NA TRBJ1-1
TGTGCCAGCAGCAAGGCGGGGAGCTCTGGAAACACCATATATTTT CASSKAGSSGNTIYF NA TRBV5-4 once TRBJ1-3
TGTGCCAGCAGCCGAACCGGGACAGGGAGCACAGATACGCAGTATTTT CASSRTGTGSTDTQYF TRBD1 TRBV7-9 NA TRBJ2-3
TGTGCCATCCCTTGGGAGGACCCCTATAATTCACCCCTCCACTTT CAIPWEDPYNSPLHF NA TRBV7-9 once TRBJ1-6
TGTGCCAGCAGCCCGGGACAGGGGGCCCCCACCGGGGAGCTGTTTTTT CASSPGQGAPTGELFF TRBD1 TRBV5-5 few TRBJ2-2
TGTGCCAGCAGTCCCAGGGAGGGGGACGAGCAGTACTTC CASSPREGDEQYF NA TRBV27 once TRBJ2-7
TGCGCCAGCAGCTTAACCGGGACAGCGAACTACGAGCAGTACTTC CASSLTGTANYEQYF TRBD1 TRBV5-5 NA TRBJ2-7